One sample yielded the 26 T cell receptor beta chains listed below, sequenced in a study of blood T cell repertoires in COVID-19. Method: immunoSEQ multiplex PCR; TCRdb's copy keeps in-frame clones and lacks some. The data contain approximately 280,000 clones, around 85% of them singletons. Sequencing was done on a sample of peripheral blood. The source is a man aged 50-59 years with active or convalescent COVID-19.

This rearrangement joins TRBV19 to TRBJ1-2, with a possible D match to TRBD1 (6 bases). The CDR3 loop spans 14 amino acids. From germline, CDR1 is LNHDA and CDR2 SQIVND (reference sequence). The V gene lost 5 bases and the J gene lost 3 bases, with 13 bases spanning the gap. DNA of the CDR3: TGTGCCAGTAGTCAGACAGGAGCATACTATGGCTACACCTTC. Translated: CASSQTGAYYGYTF.

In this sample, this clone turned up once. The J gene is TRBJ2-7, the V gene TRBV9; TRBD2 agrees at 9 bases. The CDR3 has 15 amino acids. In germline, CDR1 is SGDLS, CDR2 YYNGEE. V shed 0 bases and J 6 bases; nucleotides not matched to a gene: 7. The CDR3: CASSVAAGGPLEQYF. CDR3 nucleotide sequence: TGTGCCAGCAGCGTAGCTGCGGGAGGGCCGCTCGAGCAGTACTTC. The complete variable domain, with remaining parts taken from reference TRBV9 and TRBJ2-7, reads DSGVTQTPKHLITATGQRVTLRCSPRSGDLSVYWYQQSLDQGLQFLIQYYNGEERAKGNILERFSAQQFPDLHSELNLSSLELGDSALYFCASSVAAGGPLEQYFGPGTRLTVT.

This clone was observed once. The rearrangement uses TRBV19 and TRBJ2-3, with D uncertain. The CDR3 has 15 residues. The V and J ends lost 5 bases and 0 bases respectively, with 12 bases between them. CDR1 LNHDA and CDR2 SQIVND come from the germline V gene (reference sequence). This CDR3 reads CASSSASASTDTQYF. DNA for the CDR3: TGTGCCAGTAGTTCGGCTAGTGCCAGCACAGATACGCAGTATTTT.

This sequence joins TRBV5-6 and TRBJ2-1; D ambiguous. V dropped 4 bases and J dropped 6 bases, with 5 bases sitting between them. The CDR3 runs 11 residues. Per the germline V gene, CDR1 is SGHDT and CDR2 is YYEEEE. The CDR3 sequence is CASSSFNEQFF. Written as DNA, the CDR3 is TGTGCCAGCAGCAGCTTCAATGAGCAGTTCTTC.

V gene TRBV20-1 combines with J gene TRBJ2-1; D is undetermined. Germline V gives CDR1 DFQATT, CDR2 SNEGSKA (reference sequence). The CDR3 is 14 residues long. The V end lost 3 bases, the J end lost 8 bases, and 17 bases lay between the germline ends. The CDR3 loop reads CSASVRRIGYEQFF. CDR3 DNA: TGCAGTGCTAGTGTGAGACGTATCGGGTATGAGCAGTTCTTC.

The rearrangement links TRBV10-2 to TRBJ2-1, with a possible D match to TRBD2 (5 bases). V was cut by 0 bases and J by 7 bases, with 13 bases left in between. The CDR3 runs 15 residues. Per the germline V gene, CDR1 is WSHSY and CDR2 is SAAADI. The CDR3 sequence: CASSESLAYGNEQFF. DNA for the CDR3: TGCGCCAGCAGTGAGTCTCTAGCCTACGGAAATGAGCAGTTCTTC.

The CDR3 region has the DNA TGTGCCAGCAGCTTAAACAGCGGGAGTATATCCGGGGAGCTGTTTTTT. It translates to CASSLNSGSISGELFF. The chain uses TRBV7-3 and TRBJ2-2; TRBD2 matches 8 bases. The CDR3 runs to 16 residues. The V segment lost 1 base and the J segment 6 bases; nucleotides outside the gene matches: 7. The germline V gene has CDR1 SGHTA and CDR2 FQGTGA.

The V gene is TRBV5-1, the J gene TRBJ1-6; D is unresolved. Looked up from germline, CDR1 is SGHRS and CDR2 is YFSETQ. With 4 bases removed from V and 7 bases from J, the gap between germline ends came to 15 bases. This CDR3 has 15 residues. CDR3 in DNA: TGCGCCAGCAGCGCCTGGGATGGGGAGAATTCACCCCTCCACTTT. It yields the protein CASSAWDGENSPLHF.

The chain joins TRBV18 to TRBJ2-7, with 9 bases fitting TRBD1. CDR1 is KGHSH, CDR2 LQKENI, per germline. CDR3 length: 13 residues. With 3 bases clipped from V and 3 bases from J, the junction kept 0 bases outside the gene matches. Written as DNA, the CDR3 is TGTGCCAGCTCACCGACAGGGGGCTACGAGCAGTACTTC. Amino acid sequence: CASSPTGGYEQYF.

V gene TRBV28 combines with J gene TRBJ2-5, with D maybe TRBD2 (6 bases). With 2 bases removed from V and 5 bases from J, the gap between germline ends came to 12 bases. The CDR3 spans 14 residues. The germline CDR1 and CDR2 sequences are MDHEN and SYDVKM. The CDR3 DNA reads TGTGCCAGCAGTTTAGGCGGGGCGCGCGAGACCCAGTACTTC. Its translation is CASSLGGARETQYF.

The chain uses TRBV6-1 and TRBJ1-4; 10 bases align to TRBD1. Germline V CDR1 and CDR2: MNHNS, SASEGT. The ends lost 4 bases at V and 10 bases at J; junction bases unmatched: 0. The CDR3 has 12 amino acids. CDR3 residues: CASSGDRGKLFF. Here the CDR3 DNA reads TGTGCCAGCAGTGGGGACAGGGGAAAACTGTTTTTT.

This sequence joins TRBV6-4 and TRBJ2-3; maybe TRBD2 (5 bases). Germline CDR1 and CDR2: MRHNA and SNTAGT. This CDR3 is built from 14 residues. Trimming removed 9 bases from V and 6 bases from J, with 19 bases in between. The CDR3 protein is CARSNEEAGDTQYF. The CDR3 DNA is TGTGCCAGGAGTAACGAGGAGGCGGGTGATACGCAGTATTTT.

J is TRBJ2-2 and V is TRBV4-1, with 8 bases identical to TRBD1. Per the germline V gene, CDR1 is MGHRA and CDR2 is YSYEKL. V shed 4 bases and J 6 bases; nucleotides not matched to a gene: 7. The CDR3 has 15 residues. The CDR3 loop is CASSLSDRVSGELFF. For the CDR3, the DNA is TGCGCCAGCAGCCTATCGGACAGGGTATCCGGGGAGCTGTTTTTT.

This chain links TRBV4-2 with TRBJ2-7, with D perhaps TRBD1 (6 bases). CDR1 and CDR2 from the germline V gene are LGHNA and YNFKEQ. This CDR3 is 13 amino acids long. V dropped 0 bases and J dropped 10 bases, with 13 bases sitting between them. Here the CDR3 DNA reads TGTGCCAGCAGCCAAGATGAGGGGGACCCTCAGTACTTC. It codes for CASSQDEGDPQYF.

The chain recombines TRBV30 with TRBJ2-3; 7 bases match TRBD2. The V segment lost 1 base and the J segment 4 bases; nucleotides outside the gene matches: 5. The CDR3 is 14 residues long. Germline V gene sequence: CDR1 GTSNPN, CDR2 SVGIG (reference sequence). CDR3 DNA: TGTGCCTGGAGTGCCGGGAGGAGCGCAGATACGCAGTATTTT. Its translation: CAWSAGRSADTQYF.

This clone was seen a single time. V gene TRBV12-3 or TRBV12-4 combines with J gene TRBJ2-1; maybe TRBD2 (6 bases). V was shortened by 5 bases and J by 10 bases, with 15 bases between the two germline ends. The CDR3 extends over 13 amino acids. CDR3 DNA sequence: TGTGCCAGCAGTCACGGGGCGGGGCTGGAGCAGTTCTTC. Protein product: CASSHGAGLEQFF.

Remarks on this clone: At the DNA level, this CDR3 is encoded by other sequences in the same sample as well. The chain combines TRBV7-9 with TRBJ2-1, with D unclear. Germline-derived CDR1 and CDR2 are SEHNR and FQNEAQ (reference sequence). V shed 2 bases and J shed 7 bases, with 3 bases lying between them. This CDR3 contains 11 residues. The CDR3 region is CASSLLNEQFF. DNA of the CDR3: TGTGCCAGCAGCTTATTAAATGAGCAGTTCTTC.

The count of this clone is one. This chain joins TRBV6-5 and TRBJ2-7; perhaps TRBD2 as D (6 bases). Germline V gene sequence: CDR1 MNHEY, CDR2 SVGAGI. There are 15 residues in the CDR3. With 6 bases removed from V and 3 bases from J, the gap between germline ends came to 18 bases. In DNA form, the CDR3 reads TGTGCCAGCAGACAACTCGGGGGAGGCCGCTACGAGCAGTACTTC. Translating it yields CASRQLGGGRYEQYF.

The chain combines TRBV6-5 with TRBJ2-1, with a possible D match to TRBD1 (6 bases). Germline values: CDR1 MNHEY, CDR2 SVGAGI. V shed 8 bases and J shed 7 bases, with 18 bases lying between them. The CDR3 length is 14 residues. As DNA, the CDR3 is TGTGCCAGCTGGGCCGGGACACTACGGAATGAGCAGTTCTTC. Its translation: CASWAGTLRNEQFF.

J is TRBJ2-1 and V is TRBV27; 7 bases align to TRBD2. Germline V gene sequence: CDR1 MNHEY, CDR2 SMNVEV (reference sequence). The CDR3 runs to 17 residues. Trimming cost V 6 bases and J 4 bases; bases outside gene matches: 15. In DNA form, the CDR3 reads TGTGCCAGCAGACCAATGGGGGGAGGGTTCATATACAATGAGCAGTTCTTC. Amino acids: CASRPMGGGFIYNEQFF.

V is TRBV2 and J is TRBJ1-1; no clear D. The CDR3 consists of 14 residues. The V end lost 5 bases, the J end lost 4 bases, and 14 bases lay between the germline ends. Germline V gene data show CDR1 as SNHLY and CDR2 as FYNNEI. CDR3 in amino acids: CASSPSTFRTEAFF. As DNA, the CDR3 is TGTGCCAGCAGTCCGTCAACTTTTCGCACTGAAGCTTTCTTT.

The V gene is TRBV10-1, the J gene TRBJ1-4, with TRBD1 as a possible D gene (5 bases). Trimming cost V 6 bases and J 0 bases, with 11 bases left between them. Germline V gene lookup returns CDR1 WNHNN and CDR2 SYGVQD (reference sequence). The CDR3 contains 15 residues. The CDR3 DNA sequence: TGCGCCAGCAGAGCTCACAGGACAACTAATGAAAAACTGTTTTTT. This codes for CASRAHRTTNEKLFF.

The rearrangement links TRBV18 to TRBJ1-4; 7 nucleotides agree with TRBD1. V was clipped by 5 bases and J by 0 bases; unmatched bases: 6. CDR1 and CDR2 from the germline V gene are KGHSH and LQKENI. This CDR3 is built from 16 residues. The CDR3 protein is CASSSGQITTNEKLFF. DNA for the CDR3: TGTGCCAGCTCATCGGGACAGATAACAACTAATGAAAAACTGTTTTTT.

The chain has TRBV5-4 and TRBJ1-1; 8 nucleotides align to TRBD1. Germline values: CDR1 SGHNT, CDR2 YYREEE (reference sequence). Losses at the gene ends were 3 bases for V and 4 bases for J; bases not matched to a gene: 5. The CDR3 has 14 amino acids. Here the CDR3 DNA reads TGTGCCAGCAGCTCCCCGGGACAGGCCACTGAAGCTTTCTTT. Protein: CASSSPGQATEAFF.

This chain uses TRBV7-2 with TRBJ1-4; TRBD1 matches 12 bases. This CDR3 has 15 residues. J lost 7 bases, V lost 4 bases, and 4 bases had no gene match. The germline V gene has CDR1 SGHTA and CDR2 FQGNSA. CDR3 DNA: TGTGCCAGCAGCTACGGGACAGGGGGCGGTGAAAAACTGTTTTTT. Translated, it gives CASSYGTGGGEKLFF. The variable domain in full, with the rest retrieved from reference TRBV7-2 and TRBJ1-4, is GAGVSQSPSNKVTEKGKDVELRCDPISGHTALYWYRQSLGQGLEFLIYFQGNSAPDKSGLPSDRFSAERTGGSVSTLTIQRTQQEDSAVYLCASSYGTGGGEKLFFGSGTQLSVL.

CDR3 amino acids: CASSVGQGVVETQYF. CDR3 DNA: TGTGCCAGCAGCGTCGGACAGGGGGTAGTGGAGACCCAGTACTTC. The V and J genes are TRBV9 and TRBJ2-5; 10 positions match TRBD1. This CDR3 region has 15 residues. V was clipped by 2 bases and J by 5 bases; unmatched bases: 6. Germline-derived CDR1 and CDR2 are SGDLS and YYNGEE.